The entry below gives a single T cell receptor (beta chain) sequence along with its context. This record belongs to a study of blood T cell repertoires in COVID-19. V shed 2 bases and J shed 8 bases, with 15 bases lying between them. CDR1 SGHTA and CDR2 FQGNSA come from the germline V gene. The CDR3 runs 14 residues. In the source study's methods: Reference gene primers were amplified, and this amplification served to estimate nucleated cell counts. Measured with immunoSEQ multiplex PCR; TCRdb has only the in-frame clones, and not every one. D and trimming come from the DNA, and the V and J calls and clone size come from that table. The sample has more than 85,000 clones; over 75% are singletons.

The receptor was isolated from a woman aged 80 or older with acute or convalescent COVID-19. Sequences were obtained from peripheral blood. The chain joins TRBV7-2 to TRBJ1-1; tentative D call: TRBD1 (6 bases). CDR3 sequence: CASSLIRAGAEAFF. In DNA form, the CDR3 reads TGTGCCAGCAGCTTAATTCGAGCGGGGGCCGAAGCTTTCTTT.